Below are 16 T cell receptor beta chains sequenced from a single sample in a study of shared clonotypes between healthy human individuals. Here immunoSEQ multiplex PCR was the method, and the copy in TCRdb shows in-frame clones only, minus some. This table has about 2.3 million clones, less than 95% appearing once. Input material: naive CD4+ T cells from PBMCs. As for subset: CD45RA+ positively selected. The origin of the receptors is a man between 18 and 29 years old in good health. Some clones in this sample may be carry-over from other donors' samples.

This chain connects TRBV7-3 to TRBJ2-2; 7 bases fit TRBD2. The CDR3 has 16 amino acids. Germline loops: CDR1 SGHTA, CDR2 FQGTGA. The trim removed 1 base at V and 6 bases at J, leaving 8 bases unmatched. CDR3 region: CASSLRGGGSPGELFF. The CDR3 DNA is TGTGCCAGCAGCTTAAGGGGAGGCGGGAGCCCCGGGGAGCTGTTTTTT.

The chain carries TRBV5-5 and TRBJ1-5, with D maybe TRBD1 (6 bases). This CDR3 has 13 amino acids. The V end lost 4 bases, the J end lost 6 bases, and 11 bases lay between the germline ends. Germline lookup yields CDR1 SGHKS and CDR2 YYEKEE (reference sequence). As DNA, the CDR3 is TGTGCCAGCAGCCCATTACAGGGTCAGCCCCAGCATTTT. It is translated as CASSPLQGQPQHF.

The chain carries TRBV11-2 and TRBJ2-1; no definite D call. Trimming removed 5 bases at V and 10 bases at J, with 21 bases between. CDR3 length equals 15 residues. CDR1 SGHAT and CDR2 FQNNGV come from the germline V gene. CDR3 in amino acids: CASSPEATQSREQFF. The CDR3 DNA sequence: TGTGCCAGCAGCCCAGAGGCTACCCAGTCTCGCGAGCAGTTCTTC.

The rearrangement links TRBV28 to TRBJ2-1; maybe TRBD2 (6 bases). Germline CDR1 reads MDHEN; CDR2 reads SYDVKM. The CDR3 is made up of 14 amino acids. Deletions cut 6 bases from V and 8 bases from J, with 17 bases between. CDR3 loop: CASSLPGVMDEQFF. The CDR3 region has the DNA TGTGCCAGCAGCTTACCGGGAGTTATGGATGAGCAGTTCTTC.

This clone was observed a single time. The J gene is TRBJ2-5, the V gene TRBV5-1; TRBD1 matches 11 bases. The CDR3 length is 16 residues. The germline CDR1 and CDR2 sequences are SGHRS and YFSETQ. J lost 1 base, V lost 4 bases, and 6 bases had no gene match. This CDR3 reads CASSRGQGAIQETQYF. CDR3 DNA sequence: TGCGCCAGCAGCCGAGGACAGGGGGCGATCCAAGAGACCCAGTACTTC.

The chain employs TRBV18 and TRBJ2-3; D gene ambiguous. V was clipped by 6 bases and J by 5 bases, with 21 bases between them. The germline gives CDR1 KGHSH, CDR2 LQKENI. CDR3 size: 16 residues. The CDR3 nucleotides read TGTGCCAGCTCCCCCCGTGTAAGCGCTTTTCGAGATACGCAGTATTTT. Translated, it gives CASSPRVSAFRDTQYF.

This clone was counted a single time. The genes are TRBV5-4 and TRBJ2-3; D remains ambiguous. The CDR3 runs to 15 residues. Germline values: CDR1 SGHNT, CDR2 YYREEE (reference sequence). V was cut by 4 bases and J by 0 bases, with 12 bases left in between. The CDR3 DNA follows: TGTGCCAGCAGCCGGAAGGCCGGCAGCACAGATACGCAGTATTTT. It yields the protein CASSRKAGSTDTQYF.

The chain recombines TRBV6-6 with TRBJ1-2; D gene uncertain. Trimming shortened V by 4 bases and J by 4 bases, and 16 bases separated the two germline ends. This CDR3 has 15 amino acids. The germline V gene has CDR1 MNHNY and CDR2 SVGAGI (reference sequence). CDR3 in amino acids: CASSSNRQGIYGYTF. The CDR3 nucleotides read TGTGCCAGCAGTTCCAATCGACAAGGCATCTATGGCTACACCTTC.

The CDR3 DNA reads as TGTGCCAGCAGTTTAATCTGGGACGGACAGGTTGACTATGGCTACACCTTC. Translated, it gives CASSLIWDGQVDYGYTF. V usage is TRBV27 and J usage is TRBJ1-2, with TRBD1 identical over 7 bases. CDR1 MNHEY and CDR2 SMNVEV come from the germline V gene (reference sequence). Trimming took 2 bases from V and 3 from J; bases not matched to a gene: 12. The CDR3 covers 17 residues.

The genes are TRBV7-9 and TRBJ1-1; no clear D gene. Trimming took 1 base from V and 3 from J, leaving 6 bases between them. The CDR3 is 13 amino acids. Per the germline V gene, CDR1 is SEHNR and CDR2 is FQNEAQ (reference sequence). CDR3 sequence reads: CASSLESHTEAFF. In nucleotides, the CDR3 is TGTGCCAGCAGCTTAGAGTCTCACACTGAAGCTTTCTTT.

As concerns this clone: Within the sample, other DNA sequences also encode this same CDR3. The rearrangement links TRBV2 to TRBJ2-7, with TRBD1 as a possible D gene (5 bases). Germline V lookup: CDR1 SNHLY, CDR2 FYNNEI. The CDR3 sequence is 12 residues long. With 6 bases removed from V and 3 bases from J, the gap between germline ends came to 9 bases. The CDR3 sequence: CASRRQNYEQYF. The CDR3 DNA reads TGTGCCAGCAGGCGACAGAACTACGAGCAGTACTTC.

The chain carries TRBV9 and TRBJ2-3; D might be TRBD1 (5 bases). V lost 0 bases to trimming and J lost 2 bases, with 13 bases between them. The germline V gene has CDR1 SGDLS and CDR2 YYNGEE. The length of the CDR3 is 16 residues. The chain's CDR3 is CASSVAGAVDTDTQYF. DNA of the CDR3: TGTGCCAGCAGCGTAGCTGGGGCGGTCGACACAGATACGCAGTATTTT.

The chain combines TRBV5-1 with TRBJ2-1; D tentatively reads TRBD1 or TRBD2 (5 bases each). Trimming removed 0 bases at V and 9 bases at J, with 13 bases between. CDR1 and CDR2 from the germline V gene are SGHRS and YFSETQ. This CDR3 is 14 amino acids long. In DNA form, the CDR3 reads TGCGCCAGCAGCTTGGCCCCCGGGGCCGGTGAGCAGTTCTTC. Encoded protein: CASSLAPGAGEQFF.

J is TRBJ2-7 and V is TRBV6-5; 12 bases fit TRBD1. Looked up from germline, CDR1 is MNHEY and CDR2 is SVGAGI. This CDR3 comprises 15 residues. After removal of 4 bases from V and 6 bases from J, the junction contained 7 bases not matched to a gene. CDR3: CASSSGTGGFREQYF. CDR3 bases: TGTGCCAGCAGTTCCGGGACAGGGGGCTTTCGCGAGCAGTACTTC.

The chain has TRBV6-6 and TRBJ2-3, with a tentative D call TRBD2 (5 bases). The germline CDR1 and CDR2 sequences are MNHNY and SVGAGI (reference sequence). The CDR3 spans 14 residues. V dropped 5 bases and J dropped 0 bases, with 9 bases sitting between them. CDR3 residues: CASSGGSSTDTQYF. The CDR3 DNA is TGTGCCAGCAGTGGAGGATCCAGCACAGATACGCAGTATTTT.

This clone was seen more than once but under ten times. The chain couples TRBV4-1 to TRBJ1-1, with a weak D call TRBD1 (5 bases). V gave up 3 bases and J gave up 1 base, with 9 bases separating them. The germline V gene has CDR1 MGHRA and CDR2 YSYEKL. This CDR3 comprises 14 residues. CDR3 nucleotide sequence: TGCGCCAGCAGCCATGCCGGGGGGAACACTGAAGCTTTCTTT. It is translated as CASSHAGGNTEAFF.